This entry describes one TCR beta chain. The antigen remains unidentified. Measured with immunoSEQ multiplex PCR; TCRdb has only the in-frame clones, and not every one. The sample includes over 75,000 clones, approximately 91% of them seen just once. Trimming removed 3 bases at V and 2 bases at J, with 5 bases between. Germline V lookup: CDR1 MNHNS, CDR2 SASEGT. The CDR3 extends over 12 amino acids. The record originates from a study of graft-versus-host responses after intestinal transplantation. Study-wide results and caveats: GvH clones occurred in recipient marrow; some first appeared in ileum or blood. Early post-transplant HvG declines were associated with peak circulating GvH clone levels. High graft-versus-host to host-versus-graft clonal ratios were found in allografts of patients who had graft-donor T cell macrochimerism.

The TCR sequence derives from a human donor who received an intestinal transplant. Sequences were derived from unstimulated CD4+ T cells sorted from spleen or lymph node cells, sampled before intestinal transplant. This rearrangement joins TRBV6-1 to TRBJ2-7; D unresolved. CDR3 in DNA: TGTGCCAGCAGTGAGGCCCCCTACGAGCAGTACTTC. This encodes CASSEAPYEQYF.